Below are 27 T cell receptor beta chains sequenced from a single sample in a study of cytomegalovirus exposure and HLA in healthy donors. PCR primers comprised 60 Vbeta and 13 Jbeta primers. Data came from immunoSEQ multiplex PCR; TCRdb stores just in-frame clones and leaves some out. Of approximately 180,000 clones in the sample, 81% were seen once. Material: PBMCs. These receptors were collected from a man aged 18 to 29 in good health and CMV-seronegative.

This clone was seen a few times. This chain joins TRBV27 and TRBJ2-7; the D gene is possibly TRBD2 (5 bases). CDR3 length: 15 residues. CDR1 and CDR2 (germline): MNHEY, SMNVEV (reference sequence). Between the trimmed V and J ends, which lost 3 bases and 3 bases, there was a span of 15 bases. This chain's CDR3 is CASSFGRRTHYEQYF. The CDR3 DNA sequence: TGTGCCAGCAGTTTCGGGCGGAGGACTCACTACGAGCAGTACTTC.

The chain links TRBV5-1 to TRBJ2-5; 11 nucleotides agree with TRBD1. Trimming removed 3 bases from V and 6 bases from J; junction bases left unmatched: 7. The germline CDR1 and CDR2 sequences are SGHRS and YFSETQ. The CDR3 is made up of 15 amino acids. The CDR3 nucleotides are TGCGCCAGCAGCTACTCCGGGACAGGGGGAAAGACCCAGTACTTC. It yields the protein CASSYSGTGGKTQYF.

This chain joins TRBV14 and TRBJ1-1; 8 bases match TRBD1. The V and J ends lost 2 bases and 5 bases, in that order; junction bases with no gene match: 7. The CDR3 loop spans 15 amino acids. Germline V gene sequence: CDR1 SGHDN, CDR2 FVKESK. The CDR3 protein is CASSQLGQGATEAFF. In nucleotides, the CDR3 is TGTGCCAGCAGCCAATTGGGTCAGGGGGCAACTGAAGCTTTCTTT.

The table lists this clone with a few counts. The chain carries TRBV5-1 and TRBJ2-1; 12 bases are a match to TRBD2. CDR3 size: 16 residues. V lost 4 bases and J lost 4; bases outside the gene matches: 6. CDR1 is SGHRS, CDR2 YFSETQ, per germline. The CDR3: CASSVTLAGGYNEQFF. CDR3 DNA: TGCGCCAGCAGCGTGACACTAGCGGGGGGTTACAATGAGCAGTTCTTC.

The chain employs TRBV29-1 and TRBJ1-1; D not certain. The CDR3 covers 11 residues. Looked up from germline, CDR1 is SQVTM and CDR2 is ANQGSEA. V lost 3 bases and J 10 bases, leaving 12 bases between the germline ends. This chain's CDR3 is CSVDPTSGAFF. The CDR3 region has the DNA TGCAGCGTTGACCCCACCTCAGGAGCTTTCTTT.

This clone was observed a single time. The CDR3 reads CASSVASTGNEQFF. In DNA form, the CDR3 reads TGTGCCAGCAGCGTAGCCAGTACGGGGAATGAGCAGTTCTTC. The chain carries TRBV9 and TRBJ2-1, with a possible D match to TRBD2 (5 bases). The V gene lost 0 bases and the J gene lost 7 bases, with 11 bases spanning the gap. Germline V gene data show CDR1 as SGDLS and CDR2 as YYNGEE. The CDR3 spans 14 residues. The full variable domain, in which reference TRBV9 and TRBJ2-1 provide the parts outside the CDR3, is DSGVTQTPKHLITATGQRVTLRCSPRSGDLSVYWYQQSLDQGLQFLIQYYNGEERAKGNILERFSAQQFPDLHSELNLSSLELGDSALYFCASSVASTGNEQFFGPGTRLTVL.

The chain employs TRBV11-2 and TRBJ2-2, with 8 bases identical to TRBD2. The CDR3 runs to 19 residues. Germline CDR1 SGHAT, CDR2 FQNNGV. V lost 4 bases, J lost 7 bases, and 20 bases stayed unmatched. The CDR3 coding sequence is TGTGCCAGCAGCTCCCGATTGGTGCGGGGGGCCTCCGGGGTCGGGGAGCTGTTTTTT. It encodes CASSSRLVRGASGVGELFF.

The chain has TRBV10-1 and TRBJ1-1, with D uncertain. CDR1 WNHNN and CDR2 SYGVQD come from the germline V gene (reference sequence). The CDR3 sequence is 13 residues long. The V end was cut by 4 bases, the J end by 0 bases, with 6 bases between. CDR3 loop: CASSVGMNTEAFF. The CDR3 region has the DNA TGCGCCAGCAGTGTCGGGATGAACACTGAAGCTTTCTTT.

This clone was seen more than once but under ten times. J is TRBJ2-7 and V is TRBV6-1; D might be TRBD2 (6 bases). The CDR3 loop spans 15 amino acids. The V end was cut by 1 base, the J end by 6 bases, with 16 bases between. CDR1 and CDR2 from the germline V gene are MNHNS and SASEGT. The CDR3 DNA is TGTGCCAGCAGTGAAGAAGGCGGGATTAGTTCCGAGCAGTACTTC. It is translated as CASSEEGGISSEQYF.

V and J are TRBV12-5 and TRBJ1-4, with D unresolved. Germline CDR1 LGHNT, CDR2 FRNRAP. The CDR3 loop spans 12 amino acids. V was trimmed by 2 bases and J by 8 bases, leaving 6 bases between them. In DNA, the CDR3 is TGTGCTAGTGGTTTGCACGGGGAAAAACTGTTTTTT. Its protein product is CASGLHGEKLFF.

The gene calls are TRBV30 and TRBJ2-3; no firm D call. The germline CDR1 and CDR2 sequences are GTSNPN and SVGIG (reference sequence). The CDR3 has 12 amino acids. Between the trimmed V and J ends, which lost 3 bases and 5 bases, there was a span of 9 bases. This CDR3 reads CAWSQLGDTQYF. Written as DNA, the CDR3 is TGTGCCTGGAGCCAACTTGGAGATACGCAGTATTTT.

The chain combines TRBV7-8 with TRBJ2-7; no definite D call. With 5 bases removed from V and 3 bases from J, the gap between germline ends came to 8 bases. CDR3 length equals 12 residues. The germline CDR1 and CDR2 sequences are SGHVS and FQNEAQ. This CDR3 reads CASSMFNYEQYF. In DNA, the CDR3 is TGTGCCAGCAGCATGTTCAACTACGAGCAGTACTTC.

For the CDR3, the DNA is TGTGCCAGCAGCCAGTCGGGGGCTAGCGGGAGGGCCGGGGCCAACGTCCTGACTTTC. Its translation is CASSQSGASGRAGANVLTF. The chain carries TRBV4-2 and TRBJ2-6; TRBD2 agrees at 12 bases. V shed 3 bases and J 4 bases; nucleotides not matched to a gene: 10. The germline CDR1 and CDR2 sequences are LGHNA and YNFKEQ. This CDR3 contains 19 residues.

The rearrangement uses TRBV28 and TRBJ1-5; 7 positions agree with TRBD1. Germline-derived CDR1 and CDR2 are MDHEN and SYDVKM. Trimming took 6 bases from V and 2 from J; bases not matched to a gene: 4. The CDR3 has 14 amino acids. CDR3 amino acids: CASSQDRRNQPQHF. The CDR3 bases are TGTGCCAGCAGCCAGGACAGGCGCAATCAGCCCCAGCATTTT.

This clone appeared a few times. The chain recombines TRBV27 with TRBJ1-2; tentatively, D is TRBD1 (5 bases). This CDR3 region has 14 residues. The germline CDR1 and CDR2 sequences are MNHEY and SMNVEV (reference sequence). V was shortened by 5 bases and J by 4 bases, with 14 bases between the two germline ends. CDR3 DNA sequence: TGTGCCAGCAGTCCCCAACAGGCTGGCTATGGCTACACCTTC. Translation: CASSPQQAGYGYTF.

This chain joins TRBV10-3 and TRBJ2-2, with 7 nucleotides matching TRBD2. Germline CDR1 ENHRY, CDR2 SYGVKD. The CDR3 contains 16 residues. V trimming: 9 bases; J trimming: 4 bases; junction bases outside the gene matches: 14. The CDR3 sequence: CAIYGEGSAGTGELFF. The CDR3 DNA sequence: TGTGCCATTTATGGGGAGGGATCAGCAGGCACCGGGGAGCTGTTTTTT.

This rearrangement joins TRBV14 to TRBJ2-5, with TRBD1 as a possible D gene (6 bases). Between the trimmed V and J ends, which lost 1 base and 4 bases, there was a span of 13 bases. Per germline, CDR1 SGHDN and CDR2 FVKESK. This CDR3 comprises 15 residues. The CDR3 DNA sequence: TGTGCCAGCAGCCAAGTCCGGACAGAAACAGAGACCCAGTACTTC. Its translation is CASSQVRTETETQYF.

The chain recombines TRBV5-8 with TRBJ1-5; D is possibly TRBD1 (6 bases). Germline V CDR1 and CDR2: SGHTS, YDEGEE. The CDR3 consists of 14 residues. Trimming pared 4 bases from V and 4 bases from J, leaving 12 bases between. This chain's CDR3 is CASSTPGVNQPQHF. The CDR3 nucleotides are TGTGCCAGCAGCACTCCAGGGGTGAATCAGCCCCAGCATTTT.

Remarks on this clone: One end of the junction varies from germline; a read error may be responsible. The chain carries TRBV10-3 and TRBJ2-3, with 9 bases aligning to TRBD2. The CDR3 is made up of 15 amino acids. The germline V gene has CDR1 ENHRY and CDR2 SYGVKD. Here the CDR3 reads CATTGAGGSTGTQYF. Written as DNA, the CDR3 is TGTGCCACCACCGGGGCGGGAGGGAGCACAGGTACGCAGTATTTT.

This clone was recorded once. The V and J genes are TRBV5-5 and TRBJ2-1; tentative D call: TRBD1 (6 bases). Germline CDR1 SGHKS, CDR2 YYEKEE (reference sequence). Deletions cut 4 bases from V and 0 bases from J, with 14 bases between. This CDR3 contains 16 residues. CDR3 residues: CASSVTGWSSYNEQFF. In DNA, the CDR3 is TGTGCCAGCAGCGTAACAGGGTGGAGCTCCTACAATGAGCAGTTCTTC. The variable domain in full, completed from reference TRBV5-5 and TRBJ2-1, reads DAGVTQSPTHLIKTRGQQVTLRCSPISGHKSVSWYQQVLGQGPQFIFQYYEKEERGRGNFPDRFSARQFPNYSSELNVNALLLGDSALYLCASSVTGWSSYNEQFFGPGTRLTVL.

This clone was seen just once. This chain's CDR3 is CASSQDRPLAGVGEGQETQYF. CDR3 sequence (DNA): TGTGCCAGCAGCCAAGACCGGCCCCTAGCGGGAGTAGGGGAGGGCCAAGAGACCCAGTACTTC. This chain uses TRBV4-2 with TRBJ2-5; 10 bases match TRBD2. This CDR3 spans 21 amino acids. Germline V CDR1 and CDR2: LGHNA, YNFKEQ. V lost 0 bases and J lost 1; bases outside the gene matches: 17.

The chain has TRBV10-1 and TRBJ2-4; TRBD2 is a possible D gene (6 bases). The CDR3 runs to 15 residues. Germline V lookup: CDR1 WNHNN, CDR2 SYGVQD (reference sequence). With 0 bases removed from V and 4 bases from J, the gap between germline ends came to 10 bases. As DNA, the CDR3 is TGCGCCAGCAGTGAGTCTGCGGGGCTAAAAAACATTCAGTACTTC. It specifies CASSESAGLKNIQYF.

The chain has TRBV2 and TRBJ2-1, with 8 bases that match TRBD2. This CDR3 has 14 amino acids. V lost 3 bases and J lost 3; bases outside the gene matches: 1. Germline CDR1 SNHLY, CDR2 FYNNEI. The CDR3 sequence: CASSEAGGYNEQFF. CDR3 bases: TGTGCCAGCAGTGAGGCGGGGGGCTACAATGAGCAGTTCTTC.

The rearrangement uses TRBV7-9 and TRBJ1-4; tentatively, D is TRBD1 (5 bases). CDR1 SEHNR and CDR2 FQNEAQ come from the germline V gene (reference sequence). This CDR3 is built from 15 residues. Trimming removed 6 bases at V and 8 bases at J, with 19 bases between. CDR3 residues: CASSPRRGEGEKLFF. The CDR3 DNA reads as TGTGCCAGCAGTCCCAGAAGGGGCGAAGGGGAAAAACTGTTTTTT.

V is TRBV7-9 and J is TRBJ2-7, with D tentatively TRBD2 (5 bases). This CDR3 spans 14 amino acids. The germline V gene has CDR1 SEHNR and CDR2 FQNEAQ (reference sequence). V lost 6 bases and J lost 0, with 12 bases in between. DNA for the CDR3: TGTGCCAGCAGGGGGTGGGAGAGCTCCTACGAGCAGTACTTC. Translated: CASRGWESSYEQYF.

The rearrangement links TRBV28 to TRBJ2-7, with 7 bases that match TRBD1. Trimming removed 7 bases from V and 0 bases from J; junction bases left unmatched: 6. This CDR3 contains 14 residues. CDR1 is MDHEN and CDR2 is SYDVKM in the germline V gene. The CDR3 DNA is TGTGCCAGCAACCGGACAGGTTGCTCCTACGAGCAGTACTTC. Translating it yields CASNRTGCSYEQYF.

This chain links TRBV5-4 with TRBJ1-2; 8 bases match TRBD1. V lost 4 bases and J lost 4; bases outside the gene matches: 9. The CDR3 has 15 residues. CDR1 SGHNT and CDR2 YYREEE come from the germline V gene (reference sequence). CDR3 sequence: CASSPGAGGFYGYTF. The CDR3 DNA follows: TGTGCCAGCAGCCCCGGGGCAGGGGGCTTCTATGGCTACACCTTC.